This T cell receptor beta chain was obtained from a study of beta chain features in type 1 diabetes. Study overall: Age, gender, cell numbers and subset yield matched between patients and controls.

Overall study results and limits: Possibly, sequencing cDNA over-represented cells that had high TCR expression levels.

The CDR3 contains 14 residues. Germline V gives CDR1 SGHTA, CDR2 FQGTGA. The V and J ends lost 1 base and 4 bases respectively, with 9 bases between them. All of the isolated RNA was reverse transcribed, so expressed TCRB transcripts were sequenced. Profiling relied on immunoSEQ multiplex PCR, and the TCRdb table lists in-frame clones only, not all of them. The table shows about 230,000 clones, with 9% to 10% occurring only once. This clone was detected a few times. Its specificity is not known. There was one heparinised blood draw per donor, averaging approximately 120 mL. Cells sorted by CD45RO/CCR7/CD25/CD127/CD95/CD27 comprised CD4+ naive, central memory, regulatory and stem cell-like memory cells.

Specimen: naive CD4+ T cells from blood. This TCR was recovered from a woman aged 18-35 years in good health. This chain connects TRBV7-3 to TRBJ2-3; D gene ambiguous. This CDR3 reads CASSLISSADTQYF. Written as DNA, the CDR3 is TGTGCCAGCAGCTTAATATCTAGTGCAGATACGCAGTATTTT.